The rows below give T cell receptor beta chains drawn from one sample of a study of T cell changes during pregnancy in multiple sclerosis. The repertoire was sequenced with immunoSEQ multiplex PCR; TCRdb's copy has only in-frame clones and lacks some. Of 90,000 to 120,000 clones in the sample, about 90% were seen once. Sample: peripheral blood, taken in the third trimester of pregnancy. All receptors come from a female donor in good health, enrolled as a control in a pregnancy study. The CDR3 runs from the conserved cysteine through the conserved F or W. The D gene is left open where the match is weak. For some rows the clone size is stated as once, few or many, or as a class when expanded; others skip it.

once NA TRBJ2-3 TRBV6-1 TGTGCCAGCAGTGTGTTGTGGGGGGGCACAGATACGCAGTATTTT CASSVLWGGTDTQYF
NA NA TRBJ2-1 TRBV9 TGTGCCAGCAGCGCCGGGGGTACCCATAACAATGAGCAGTTCTTC CASSAGGTHNNEQFF
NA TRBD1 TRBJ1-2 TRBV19 TGTGCCAGTAGGGGGACAGAGACTTATGGCTACACCTTC CASRGTETYGYTF
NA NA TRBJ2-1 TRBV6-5 TGTGCCAGCATTGGGGGCGGGGGCTCCTACAATGAGCAGTTCTTC CASIGGGGSYNEQFF
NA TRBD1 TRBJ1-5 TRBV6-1 TGTGCCACCGAAGACAGGGGGCGCGGTCAGCCCCAGCATTTT CATEDRGRGQPQHF
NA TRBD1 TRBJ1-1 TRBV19 TGTGCCAGTAGTGTCCAGGGGGCAGGTCAGGATTTCTTT CASSVQGAGQDFF
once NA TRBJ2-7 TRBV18 TGTGCCAGCTCACCATCACAAACCTACGAGCAGTACTTC CASSPSQTYEQYF
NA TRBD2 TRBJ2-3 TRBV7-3 TGTGCCAGCAGCTTAGGCGCTAGCGGGGGTGCTAGCACAGATACGCAGTATTTT CASSLGASGGASTDTQYF
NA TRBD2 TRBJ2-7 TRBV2 TGTGCCAGCAACTTCAGGGGACTAGCGAAAACCTACGAGCAGTACTTC CASNFRGLAKTYEQYF
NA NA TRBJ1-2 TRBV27 TGTGCCAGCAGTTTATCGAGGAAGAGCTATGGCTACACCTTC CASSLSRKSYGYTF
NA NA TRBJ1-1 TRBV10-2 TGCGCCAGCAGGGCACATGTTAACACTGAAGCTTTCTTT CASRAHVNTEAFF
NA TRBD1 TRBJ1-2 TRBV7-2 TGTGCCAGCAGCTCCGAGACAGGGGGCCAGACCTTC CASSSETGGQTF
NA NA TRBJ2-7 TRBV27 TGTGCCAGCTCGCTGGGTGGCGGCTACGAGCAGTACTTC CASSLGGGYEQYF
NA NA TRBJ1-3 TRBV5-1 TGCGCCAGCAGCTTGGAAAGGGGGGGTTCGTTTGGAAACACCATATATTTT CASSLERGGSFGNTIYF
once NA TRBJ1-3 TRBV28 TGTGCCAGCAGTCCCCCGGGAAGAAACACCATATATTTT CASSPPGRNTIYF
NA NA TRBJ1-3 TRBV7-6 TGTGCCAGCAGCCAACTTCGGGGAATCGGAAACACCATATATTTT CASSQLRGIGNTIYF
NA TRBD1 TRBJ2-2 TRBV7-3 TGTGCCAGCAGCGGACAGGGCGACACCGGGGAGCTGTTTTTT CASSGQGDTGELFF
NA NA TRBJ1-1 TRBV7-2 TGTGCCAGCAGCTTGAGTGGGCAGGGGTTCACTGAAGCTTTCTTT CASSLSGQGFTEAFF